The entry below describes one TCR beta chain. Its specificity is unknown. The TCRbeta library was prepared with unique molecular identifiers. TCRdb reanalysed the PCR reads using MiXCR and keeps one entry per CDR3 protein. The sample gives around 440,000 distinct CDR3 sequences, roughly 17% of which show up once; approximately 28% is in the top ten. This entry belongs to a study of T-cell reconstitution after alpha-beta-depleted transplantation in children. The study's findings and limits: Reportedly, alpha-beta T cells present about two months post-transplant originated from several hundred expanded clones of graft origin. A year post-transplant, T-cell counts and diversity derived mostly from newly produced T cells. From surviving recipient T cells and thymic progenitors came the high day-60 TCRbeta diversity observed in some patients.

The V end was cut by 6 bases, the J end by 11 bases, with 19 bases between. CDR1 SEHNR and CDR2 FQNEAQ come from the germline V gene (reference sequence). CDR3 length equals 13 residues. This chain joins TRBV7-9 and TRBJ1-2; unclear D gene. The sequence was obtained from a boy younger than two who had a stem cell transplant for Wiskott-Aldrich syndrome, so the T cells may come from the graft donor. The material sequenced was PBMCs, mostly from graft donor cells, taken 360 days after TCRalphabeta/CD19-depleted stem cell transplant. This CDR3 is CASSLVHGKAYTF. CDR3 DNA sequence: TGTGCCAGCAGTCTCGTACATGGAAAAGCATACACCTTC.